This TCR beta chain was sequenced for a study of vaccination and CD4 T cells after COVID-19. The Oncomine TCR Beta short-read assay generated sequence data from the DNA of cultured CD4+ T cells. TCRdb used MiXCR to reprocess the PCR reads, holding one entry per CDR3 protein. The sample lists 2,000 or so distinct CDR3 sequences; approximately 50% were seen once. Relative to its sample, this clonotype is medium-sized. Its antigen is undetermined. J was trimmed by 1 base and V by 5 bases; bases with no gene match: 4. Looked up from germline, CDR1 is LNHDA and CDR2 is SQIVND (reference sequence). This CDR3 spans 16 amino acids. Treatment denoted: roughly ten-day PBMC culture with coronavirus spike peptide pools or control peptides (ViraFEST assay).

The chain joins TRBV19 to TRBJ1-5; 11 positions match TRBD1. This clonotype was obtained from a human donor who had recovered from COVID-19. Material: CD4+ T cells from blood, cultured in vitro, obtained after SARS-CoV-2 vaccination. This chain's CDR3 is CASSVWDRGSNQPQHF. The CDR3 DNA reads as TGTGCCAGTAGTGTATGGGACAGGGGGAGCAATCAGCCCCAGCATTTT. The whole variable domain, remainder taken from reference TRBV19 and TRBJ1-5, is DGGITQSPKYLFRKEGQNVTLSCEQNLNHDAMYWYRQDPGQGLRLIYYSQIVNDFQKGDIAEGYSVSREKKESFPLTVTSAQKNPTAFYLCASSVWDRGSNQPQHFGDGTRLSIL.